This TCR beta chain originates from a study of beta chain features in type 1 diabetes. Turning to the study itself: Across all samples, approximately 99 million sorted cells were examined.

This clone was detected a few times. No antigen is known for it. The investigators reverse transcribed all of the isolated RNA, so they sequenced expressed TCRB transcripts. Profiling relied on immunoSEQ multiplex PCR, and the TCRdb table lists in-frame clones only, not all of them. The table has 900,000 or so clones, roughly 15% seen once; the top ten hold about 0.02%. Points from the study as a whole: VDJ junctions sequenced from type 1 diabetes patients showed fewer insertions and more deletions.

Germline V gives CDR1 SGHDT, CDR2 YYEEEE. This CDR3 has 14 residues. The V and J ends lost 2 bases and 7 bases, in that order; junction bases with no gene match: 5. CD4+ naive, central memory, regulatory and stem cell-like memory subsets were isolated by sorting on CD45RO/CCR7/CD25/CD127/CD95/CD27. Each sorted fraction was over 95% pure. The specimen sequenced was naive CD4+ T cells from blood. The receptor was isolated from a woman aged 18 to 35 in good health. The chain is built from TRBV5-6 and TRBJ1-4; 7 bases are a match to TRBD1. The CDR3 region has the DNA TGTGCCAGCAGCTTACTGTCAGGGGGTGAAAAACTGTTTTTT. This sequence encodes CASSLLSGGEKLFF. The full variable domain, rest sourced from reference TRBV5-6 and TRBJ1-4, is DAGVTQSPTHLIKTRGQQVTLRCSPKSGHDTVSWYQQALGQGPQFIFQYYEEEERQRGNFPDRFSGHQFPNYSSELNVNALLLGDSALYLCASSLLSGGEKLFFGSGTQLSVL.